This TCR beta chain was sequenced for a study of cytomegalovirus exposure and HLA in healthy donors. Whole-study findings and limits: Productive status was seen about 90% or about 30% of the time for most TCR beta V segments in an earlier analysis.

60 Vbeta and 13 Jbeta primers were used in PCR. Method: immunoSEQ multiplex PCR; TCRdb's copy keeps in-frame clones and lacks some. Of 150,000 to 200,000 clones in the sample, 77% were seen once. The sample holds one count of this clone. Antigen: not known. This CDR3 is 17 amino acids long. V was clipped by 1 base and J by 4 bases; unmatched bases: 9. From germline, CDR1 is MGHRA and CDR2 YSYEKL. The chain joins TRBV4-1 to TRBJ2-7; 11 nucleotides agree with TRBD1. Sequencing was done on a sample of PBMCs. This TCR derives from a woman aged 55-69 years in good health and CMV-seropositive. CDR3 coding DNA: TGCGCCAGCAGCCAAGCGTTTGTAGGACAGGGGGCATACGAGCAGTACTTC. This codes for CASSQAFVGQGAYEQYF.